The T cell receptor (beta chain) described here comes from a study of beta chain features in type 1 diabetes. This clone was recorded many times. The length of the CDR3 is 12 residues. CDR1 and CDR2 (germline): MDHEN, SYDVKM. The V gene lost 8 bases and the J gene lost 7 bases, with 12 bases spanning the gap. TCRB transcripts that were expressed got sequenced, as all of the isolated RNA had been reverse transcribed. Clones were sequenced by immunoSEQ multiplex PCR, and TCRdb holds only the in-frame ones, with some missing. The sample records some 300,000 clones, approximately 8.1% being singletons. The gene calls are TRBV28 and TRBJ1-5; D unresolved. The receptor was derived from a woman aged 18-30 years in good health. Sequencing input: central memory CD4+ T cells from blood. The CDR3: CASGEMAQPQHF. The CDR3 DNA sequence: TGTGCCAGCGGCGAGATGGCCCAGCCCCAGCATTTT.